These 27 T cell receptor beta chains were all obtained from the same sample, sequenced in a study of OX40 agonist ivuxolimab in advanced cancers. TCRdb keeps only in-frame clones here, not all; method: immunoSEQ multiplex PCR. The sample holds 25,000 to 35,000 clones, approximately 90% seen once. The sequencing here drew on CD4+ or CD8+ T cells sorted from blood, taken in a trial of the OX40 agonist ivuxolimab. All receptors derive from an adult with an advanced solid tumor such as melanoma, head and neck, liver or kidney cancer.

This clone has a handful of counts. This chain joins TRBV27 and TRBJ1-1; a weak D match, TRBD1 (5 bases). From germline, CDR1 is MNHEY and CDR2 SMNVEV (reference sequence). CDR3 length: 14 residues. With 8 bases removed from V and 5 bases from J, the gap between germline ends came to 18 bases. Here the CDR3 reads CASLVVGGSTEAFF. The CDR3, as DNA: TGTGCCAGCCTAGTAGTTGGGGGTTCAACTGAAGCTTTCTTT.

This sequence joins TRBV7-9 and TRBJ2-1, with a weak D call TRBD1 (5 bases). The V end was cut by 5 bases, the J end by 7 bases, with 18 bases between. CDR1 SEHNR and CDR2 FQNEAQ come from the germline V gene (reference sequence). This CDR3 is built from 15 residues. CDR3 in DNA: TGTGCCAGCAGCCCACGGACAATTAGGGGAAATGAGCAGTTCTTC. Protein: CASSPRTIRGNEQFF. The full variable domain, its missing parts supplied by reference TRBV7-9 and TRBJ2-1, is DTGVSQNPRHKITKRGQNVTFRCDPISEHNRLYWYRQTLGQGPEFLTYFQNEAQLEKSRLLSDRFSAERPKGSFSTLEIQRTEQGDSAMYLCASSPRTIRGNEQFFGPGTRLTVL.

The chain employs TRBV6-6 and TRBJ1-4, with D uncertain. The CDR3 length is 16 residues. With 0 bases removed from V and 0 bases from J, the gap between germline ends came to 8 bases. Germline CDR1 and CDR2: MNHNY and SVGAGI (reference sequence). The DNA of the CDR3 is TGTGCCAGCAGTTACTCCTTACCACCAACTAATGAAAAACTGTTTTTT. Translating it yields CASSYSLPPTNEKLFF.

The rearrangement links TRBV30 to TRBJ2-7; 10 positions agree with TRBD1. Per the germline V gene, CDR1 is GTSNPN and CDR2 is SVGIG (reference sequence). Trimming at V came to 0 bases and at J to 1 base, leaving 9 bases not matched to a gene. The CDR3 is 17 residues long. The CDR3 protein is CAWSVGQRTGGSYEQYF. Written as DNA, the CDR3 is TGTGCCTGGAGTGTAGGCCAAAGGACAGGGGGTTCCTACGAGCAGTACTTC.

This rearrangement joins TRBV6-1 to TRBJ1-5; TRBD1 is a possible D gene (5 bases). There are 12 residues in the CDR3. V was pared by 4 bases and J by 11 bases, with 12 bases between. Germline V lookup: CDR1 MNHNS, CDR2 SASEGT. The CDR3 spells CASSAGPLAQHF. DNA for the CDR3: TGTGCCAGCAGTGCAGGGCCCCTGGCCCAGCATTTT.

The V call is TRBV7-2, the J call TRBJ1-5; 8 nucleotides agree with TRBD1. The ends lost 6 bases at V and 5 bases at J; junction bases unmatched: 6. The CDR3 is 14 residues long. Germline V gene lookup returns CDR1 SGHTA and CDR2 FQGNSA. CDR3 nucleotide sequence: TGTGCCAGCAGTTCCGGACAGGGCGATCAGCCCCAGCATTTT. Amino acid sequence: CASSSGQGDQPQHF.

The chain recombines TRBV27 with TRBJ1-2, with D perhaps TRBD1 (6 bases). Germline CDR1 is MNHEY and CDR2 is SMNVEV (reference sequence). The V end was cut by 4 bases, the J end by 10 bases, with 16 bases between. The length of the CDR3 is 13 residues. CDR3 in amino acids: CASSSHLGGPYTF. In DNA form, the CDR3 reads TGTGCCAGCAGTTCCCATTTGGGGGGCCCCTACACCTTC.

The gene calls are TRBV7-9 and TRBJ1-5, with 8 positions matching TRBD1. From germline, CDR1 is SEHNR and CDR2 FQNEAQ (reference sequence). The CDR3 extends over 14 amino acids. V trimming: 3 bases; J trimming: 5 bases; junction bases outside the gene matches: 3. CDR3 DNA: TGTGCCAGCAGCTTGACAGGGGTGGATCAGCCCCAGCATTTT. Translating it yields CASSLTGVDQPQHF.

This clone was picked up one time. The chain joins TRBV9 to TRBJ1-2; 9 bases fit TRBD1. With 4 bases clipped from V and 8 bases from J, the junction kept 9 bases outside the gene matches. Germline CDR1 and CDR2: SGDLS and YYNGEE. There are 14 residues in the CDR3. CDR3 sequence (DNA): TGTGCCAGCAGCTCCGAGGACAGGGGAGGCGGCTACACCTTC. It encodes CASSSEDRGGGYTF.

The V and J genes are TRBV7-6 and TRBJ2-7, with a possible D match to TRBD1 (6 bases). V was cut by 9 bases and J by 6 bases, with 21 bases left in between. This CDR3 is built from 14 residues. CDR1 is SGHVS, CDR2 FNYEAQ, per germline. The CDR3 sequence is CASSYPGVAAEQYF. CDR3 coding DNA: TGTGCCAGTTCCTACCCAGGGGTGGCTGCCGAGCAGTACTTC. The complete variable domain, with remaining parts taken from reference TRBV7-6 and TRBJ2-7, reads GAGVSQSPRYKVTKRGQDVALRCDPISGHVSLYWYRQALGQGPEFLTYFNYEAQQDKSGLPNDRFSAERPEGSISTLTIQRTEQRDSAMYRCASSYPGVAAEQYFGPGTRLTVT.

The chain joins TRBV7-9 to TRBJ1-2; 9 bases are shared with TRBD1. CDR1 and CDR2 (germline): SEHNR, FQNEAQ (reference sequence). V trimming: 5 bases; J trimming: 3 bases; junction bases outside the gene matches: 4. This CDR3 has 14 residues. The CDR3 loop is CASSPGTGYYGYTF. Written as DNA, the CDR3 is TGTGCCAGCAGCCCAGGGACAGGGTACTATGGCTACACCTTC.

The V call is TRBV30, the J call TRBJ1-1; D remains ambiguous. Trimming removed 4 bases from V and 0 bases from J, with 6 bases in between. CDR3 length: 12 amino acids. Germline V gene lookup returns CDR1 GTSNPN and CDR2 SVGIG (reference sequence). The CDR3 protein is CAWNPMNTEAFF. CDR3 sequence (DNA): TGTGCCTGGAATCCTATGAACACTGAAGCTTTCTTT. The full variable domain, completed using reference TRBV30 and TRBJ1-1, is SQTIHQWPATLVQPVGSPLSLECTVEGTSNPNLYWYRQAAGRGLQLLFYSVGIGQISSEVPQNLSASRPQDRQFILSSKKLLLSDSGFYLCAWNPMNTEAFFGQGTRLTVV.

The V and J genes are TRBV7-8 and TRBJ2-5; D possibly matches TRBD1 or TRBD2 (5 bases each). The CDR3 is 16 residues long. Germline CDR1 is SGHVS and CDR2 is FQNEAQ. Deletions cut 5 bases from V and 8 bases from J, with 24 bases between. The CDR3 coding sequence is TGTGCCAGCAGCCCGCGGACTGAGGGGACCATGGTTACCCAGTACTTC. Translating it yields CASSPRTEGTMVTQYF.

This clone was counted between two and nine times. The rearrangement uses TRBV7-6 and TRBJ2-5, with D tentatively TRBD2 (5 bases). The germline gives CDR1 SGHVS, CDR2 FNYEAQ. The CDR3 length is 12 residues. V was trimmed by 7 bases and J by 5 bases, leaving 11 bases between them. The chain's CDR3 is CASTSDWETQYF. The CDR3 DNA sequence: TGTGCCAGCACCTCGGACTGGGAGACCCAGTACTTC.

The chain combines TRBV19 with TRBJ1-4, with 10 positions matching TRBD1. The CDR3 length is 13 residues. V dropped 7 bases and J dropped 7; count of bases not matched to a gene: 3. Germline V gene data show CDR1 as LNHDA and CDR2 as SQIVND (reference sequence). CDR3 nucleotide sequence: TGTGCCAGTAAGGGACAGGGGATTGAAAAACTGTTTTTT. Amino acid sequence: CASKGQGIEKLFF.

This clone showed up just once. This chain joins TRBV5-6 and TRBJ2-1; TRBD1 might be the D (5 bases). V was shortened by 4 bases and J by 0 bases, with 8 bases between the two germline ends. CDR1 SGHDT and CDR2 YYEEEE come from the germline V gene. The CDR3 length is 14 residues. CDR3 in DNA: TGTGCCAGCAGCCCCGACAGCTCCTACAATGAGCAGTTCTTC. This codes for CASSPDSSYNEQFF. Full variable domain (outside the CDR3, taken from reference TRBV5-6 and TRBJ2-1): DAGVTQSPTHLIKTRGQQVTLRCSPKSGHDTVSWYQQALGQGPQFIFQYYEEEERQRGNFPDRFSGHQFPNYSSELNVNALLLGDSALYLCASSPDSSYNEQFFGPGTRLTVL.

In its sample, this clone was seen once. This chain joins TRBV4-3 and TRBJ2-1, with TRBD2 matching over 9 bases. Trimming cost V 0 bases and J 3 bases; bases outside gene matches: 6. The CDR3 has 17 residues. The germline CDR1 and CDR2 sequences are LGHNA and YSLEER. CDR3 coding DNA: TGCGCCAGCAGCCAAGACGTGCTAGCGGGAATCTACAATGAGCAGTTCTTC. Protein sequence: CASSQDVLAGIYNEQFF.

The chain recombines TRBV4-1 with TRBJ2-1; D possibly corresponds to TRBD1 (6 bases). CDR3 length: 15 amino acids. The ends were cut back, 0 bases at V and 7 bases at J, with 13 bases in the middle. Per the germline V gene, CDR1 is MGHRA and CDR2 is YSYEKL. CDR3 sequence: CASSQEGLRGNEQFF. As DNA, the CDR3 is TGCGCCAGCAGCCAAGAGGGTCTCAGGGGTAATGAGCAGTTCTTC.

The CDR3 DNA reads TGTGCCAGCAGCTCCCAGGGAACCTACGAGCAGTACTTC. Its translation is CASSSQGTYEQYF. V and J are TRBV5-6 and TRBJ2-7, with D possibly TRBD1 on 5 matching bases. Trimming left V 3 bases short and J 2 bases short, with 9 bases between. The germline V gene has CDR1 SGHDT and CDR2 YYEEEE. The CDR3 has 13 residues.

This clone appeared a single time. The CDR3 sequence is CASSQDFGRARSEQFF. For the CDR3, the DNA is TGCGCCAGCAGCCAAGATTTCGGGAGGGCCCGATCTGAGCAGTTCTTC. This sequence joins TRBV4-3 and TRBJ2-1, with 8 bases aligning to TRBD2. CDR1 is LGHNA and CDR2 is YSLEER in the germline V gene. The CDR3 contains 16 residues. The V gene end was trimmed by 0 bases and the J gene end by 9 bases; junction bases not matched to a gene: 10.

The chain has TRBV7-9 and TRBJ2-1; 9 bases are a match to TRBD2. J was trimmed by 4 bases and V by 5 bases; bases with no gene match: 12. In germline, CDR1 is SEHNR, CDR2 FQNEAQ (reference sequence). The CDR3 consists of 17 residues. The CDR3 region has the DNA TGTGCCAGCAGCCCACTTCTAGCGGGAAATGCTTACAATGAGCAGTTCTTC. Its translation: CASSPLLAGNAYNEQFF.

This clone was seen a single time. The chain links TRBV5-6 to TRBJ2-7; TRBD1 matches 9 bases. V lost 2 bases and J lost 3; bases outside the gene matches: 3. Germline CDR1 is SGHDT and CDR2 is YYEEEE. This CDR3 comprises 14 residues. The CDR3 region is CASSFAGQGYEQYF. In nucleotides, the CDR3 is TGTGCCAGCAGCTTTGCGGGACAGGGCTACGAGCAGTACTTC.

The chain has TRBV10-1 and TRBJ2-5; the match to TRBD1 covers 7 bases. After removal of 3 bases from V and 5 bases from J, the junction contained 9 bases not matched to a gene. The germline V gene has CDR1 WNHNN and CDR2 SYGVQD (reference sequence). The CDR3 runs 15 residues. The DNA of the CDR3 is TGCGCCAGCAGTGAAGAGAGGGGGCCGGAGGAGACCCAGTACTTC. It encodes CASSEERGPEETQYF.

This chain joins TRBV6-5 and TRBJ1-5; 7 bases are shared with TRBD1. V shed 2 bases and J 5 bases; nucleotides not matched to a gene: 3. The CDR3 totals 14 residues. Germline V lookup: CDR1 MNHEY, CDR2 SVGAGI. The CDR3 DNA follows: TGTGCCAGCAGTTACGACAGGGCCGATCAGCCCCAGCATTTT. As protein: CASSYDRADQPQHF.

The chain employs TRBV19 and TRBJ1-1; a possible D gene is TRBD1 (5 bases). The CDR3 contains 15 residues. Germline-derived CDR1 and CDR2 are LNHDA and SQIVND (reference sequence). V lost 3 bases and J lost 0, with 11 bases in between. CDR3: CASSIGRGMNTEAFF. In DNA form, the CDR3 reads TGTGCCAGTAGTATTGGCCGGGGGATGAACACTGAAGCTTTCTTT.

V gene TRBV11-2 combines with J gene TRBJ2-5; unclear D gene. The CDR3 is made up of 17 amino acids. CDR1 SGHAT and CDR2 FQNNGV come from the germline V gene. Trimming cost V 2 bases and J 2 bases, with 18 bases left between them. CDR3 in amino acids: CASSLISVRLLQETQYF. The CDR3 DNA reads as TGTGCCAGCAGCTTAATTTCAGTGAGGCTATTACAAGAGACCCAGTACTTC.

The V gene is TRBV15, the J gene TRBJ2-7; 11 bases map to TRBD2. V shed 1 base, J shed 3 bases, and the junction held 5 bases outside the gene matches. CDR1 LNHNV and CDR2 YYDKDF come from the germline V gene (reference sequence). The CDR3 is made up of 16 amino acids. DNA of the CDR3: TGTGCCACCAGCAGAGCTCCGACTAGCGGGAACTACGAGCAGTACTTC. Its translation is CATSRAPTSGNYEQYF.